The 22 T cell receptor beta chains below were found in one sample sequenced in a study of blood T cell repertoires in COVID-19. Profiled with immunoSEQ multiplex PCR; TCRdb holds only in-frame clones, not every one. The data contain 200,000 to 250,000 clones, roughly 84% of them singletons. What was sequenced was PBMCs or T cells enriched from blood (not recorded which). The receptors here all came from a middle-aged woman who had recovered from COVID-19.

The V call is TRBV19, the J call TRBJ2-1; D is perhaps TRBD2 (6 bases). Trimming pared 5 bases from V and 9 bases from J, leaving 17 bases between. The CDR3 runs 14 residues. Germline assignment: CDR1 LNHDA and CDR2 SQIVND (reference sequence). CDR3 DNA sequence: TGTGCCAGTAGTCAGGCCGGGAGCACTGGTGAGCAGTTCTTC. Translated: CASSQAGSTGEQFF.

V is TRBV29-1 and J is TRBJ2-6; 7 bases fit TRBD1. Germline-derived CDR1 and CDR2 are SQVTM and ANQGSEA. The trim removed 4 bases at V and 4 bases at J, leaving 4 bases unmatched. CDR3 length: 14 residues. The CDR3 DNA reads as TGCAGCGTTGCAACAGGGGTAGGGGCCAACGTCCTGACTTTC. Its protein is CSVATGVGANVLTF.

The V call is TRBV11-3, the J call TRBJ2-1, with a tentative D call TRBD1 (6 bases). In germline, CDR1 is SGHNT, CDR2 YENEEA. V lost 5 bases to trimming and J lost 2 bases, with 13 bases between them. This CDR3 is 15 amino acids long. The CDR3 DNA reads as TGTGCCAGCAGCACCCGACAGGCCACCTACAATGAGCAGTTCTTC. This encodes CASSTRQATYNEQFF.

The V call is TRBV9, the J call TRBJ2-1; the D gene is possibly TRBD2 (6 bases). Trimming shortened V by 4 bases and J by 0 bases, and 14 bases separated the two germline ends. The CDR3 runs 16 residues. Germline V gives CDR1 SGDLS, CDR2 YYNGEE. This chain's CDR3 is CASSSRTGSSYNEQFF. The CDR3 DNA reads TGTGCCAGCAGCTCCCGGACCGGGAGCTCCTACAATGAGCAGTTCTTC.

The CDR3 coding sequence is TGTGCCAGCAGCCCCCAGGGGGCTAAGGGCTACACCTTC. It specifies CASSPQGAKGYTF. The rearrangement joins TRBV6-5 to TRBJ1-2; 8 nucleotides match TRBD1. Germline assignment: CDR1 MNHEY and CDR2 SVGAGI. With V trimmed by 6 bases and J by 8 bases, 8 bases remained unmatched. There are 13 residues in the CDR3.

The gene calls are TRBV12-3 or TRBV12-4 and TRBJ1-2, with D uncertain. Trimming removed 2 bases at V and 7 bases at J, with 8 bases between. The length of the CDR3 is 12 residues. The CDR3 loop reads CASSLISGGYTF. In DNA form, the CDR3 reads TGTGCCAGCAGTTTAATCTCCGGTGGCTACACCTTC.

J is TRBJ2-7 and V is TRBV11-2; possibly TRBD1 for D (5 bases). CDR3 length: 14 amino acids. From germline, CDR1 is SGHAT and CDR2 FQNNGV. Trimming removed 1 base at V and 4 bases at J, with 11 bases between. CDR3 amino acids: CASSLVRGDYEQYF. In DNA form, the CDR3 reads TGTGCCAGCAGCTTAGTTAGGGGCGATTACGAGCAGTACTTC.

V usage is TRBV27 and J usage is TRBJ1-1, with D possibly being TRBD1 (5 bases). The CDR3 runs 15 residues. Deletions cut 5 bases from V and 4 bases from J, with 17 bases between. The germline gives CDR1 MNHEY, CDR2 SMNVEV (reference sequence). Here the CDR3 reads CASSDDIGGFTEAFF. As DNA, the CDR3 is TGTGCCAGCAGTGACGACATCGGGGGGTTCACTGAAGCTTTCTTT.

V usage is TRBV29-1 and J usage is TRBJ1-2, with D possibly being TRBD1 (5 bases). CDR3 length: 12 amino acids. Trimming shortened V by 4 bases and J by 5 bases, and 11 bases separated the two germline ends. Germline CDR1 is SQVTM and CDR2 is ANQGSEA. The CDR3 reads CSVGRGYYGYTF. The CDR3 bases are TGCAGCGTTGGGAGGGGTTATTATGGCTACACCTTC. Using reference TRBV29-1 and TRBJ1-2 for the parts outside the CDR3, the full variable domain is SAVISQKPSRDICQRGTSLTIQCQVDSQVTMMFWYRQQPGQSLTLIATANQGSEATYESGFVIDKFPISRPNLTFSTLTVSNMSPEDSSIYLCSVGRGYYGYTFGSGTRLTVV.

The V and J genes are TRBV18 and TRBJ1-4; D remains unclear. The germline V and J ends were trimmed by 0 bases and 8 bases, with 7 bases remaining between them. The CDR3 length is 13 residues. Germline V lookup: CDR1 KGHSH, CDR2 LQKENI. CDR3 in DNA: TGTGCCAGCTCACCACCTGGGCAGGAAAAACTGTTTTTT. It codes for CASSPPGQEKLFF. The full variable domain, in which reference TRBV18 and TRBJ1-4 provide the parts outside the CDR3, is NAGVMQNPRHLVRRRGQEARLRCSPMKGHSHVYWYRQLPEEGLKFMVYLQKENIIDESGMPKERFSAEFPKEGPSILRIQQVVRGDSAAYFCASSPPGQEKLFFGSGTQLSVL.

This clone was observed a few times. This sequence joins TRBV27 and TRBJ2-2, with no clear D. V was cut by 3 bases and J by 7 bases, with 9 bases left in between. The CDR3 runs to 13 residues. Germline assignment: CDR1 MNHEY and CDR2 SMNVEV (reference sequence). This chain's CDR3 is CASSFSFGGELFF. The DNA of the CDR3 is TGTGCCAGCAGTTTCTCTTTCGGCGGGGAGCTGTTTTTT.

The chain joins TRBV28 to TRBJ2-5; TRBD2 matches 11 bases. V lost 6 bases, J lost 2 bases, and 11 bases stayed unmatched. This CDR3 spans 17 amino acids. CDR1 is MDHEN and CDR2 is SYDVKM in the germline V gene. The CDR3, as DNA: TGTGCCAGCAGCTCACAGAGGACTAGCGGGTTACAAGAGACCCAGTACTTC. It yields the protein CASSSQRTSGLQETQYF.

The chain carries TRBV18 and TRBJ1-1; D is uncertain. This CDR3 contains 12 residues. Germline V CDR1 and CDR2: KGHSH, LQKENI. V lost 6 bases and J 5 bases, leaving 10 bases between the germline ends. Here the CDR3 DNA reads TGTGCCAGCTCCCCCGGGAGGACTGAAGCTTTCTTT. It is translated as CASSPGRTEAFF.

A single count supports this clone. The chain links TRBV11-2 to TRBJ2-2, with 10 bases that match TRBD2. Germline V lookup: CDR1 SGHAT, CDR2 FQNNGV. With V trimmed by 6 bases and J by 1 base, 2 bases remained unmatched. This CDR3 is 15 amino acids long. The CDR3 region is CASRGLAENTGELFF. CDR3 DNA: TGTGCCAGCAGAGGACTAGCGGAGAACACCGGGGAGCTGTTTTTT.

J is TRBJ2-5 and V is TRBV7-9; D might be TRBD2 (5 bases). Germline CDR1 is SEHNR and CDR2 is FQNEAQ (reference sequence). The V end lost 4 bases, the J end lost 13 bases, and 13 bases lay between the germline ends. There are 11 residues in the CDR3. The CDR3 region is CASSSGPSPYF. CDR3 bases: TGTGCCAGCAGCTCTGGGCCTAGCCCGTACTTC. The complete variable domain, with remaining parts taken from reference TRBV7-9 and TRBJ2-5, reads DTGVSQNPRHKITKRGQNVTFRCDPISEHNRLYWYRQTLGQGPEFLTYFQNEAQLEKSRLLSDRFSAERPKGSFSTLEIQRTEQGDSAMYLCASSSGPSPYFGPGTRLLVL.

V and J are TRBV7-2 and TRBJ2-5, with 10 bases identical to TRBD2. In germline, CDR1 is SGHTA, CDR2 FQGNSA. This CDR3 spans 15 amino acids. The junction had 3 bases not matched to a gene; V was cut back by 4 bases and J by 1 base. CDR3 coding DNA: TGTGCCAGCAGCTCCAGACTAGCGGGCCAAGAGACCCAGTACTTC. The encoded protein is CASSSRLAGQETQYF.

The chain employs TRBV7-2 and TRBJ2-5; 14 nucleotides line up with TRBD2. Germline lookup yields CDR1 SGHTA and CDR2 FQGNSA. This CDR3 contains 21 residues. V shed 0 bases, J shed 8 bases, and the junction held 20 bases outside the gene matches. CDR3 protein: CASSLAYPGTSGSPLGETQYF. DNA of the CDR3: TGTGCCAGCAGCTTAGCGTATCCCGGGACTAGCGGGAGTCCTCTAGGGGAAACCCAGTACTTC.

The chain is built from TRBV19 and TRBJ1-2; 10 bases line up with TRBD1. The CDR3 is 14 amino acids. Trimming at V came to 10 bases and at J to 3 bases, leaving 8 bases not matched to a gene. Germline-derived CDR1 and CDR2 are LNHDA and SQIVND (reference sequence). In DNA, the CDR3 is TGTGCCACCGGGACAGGGGCCGGGGACTATGGCTACACCTTC. It specifies CATGTGAGDYGYTF.

J is TRBJ2-1 and V is TRBV7-6; 10 bases map to TRBD1. J gave up 9 bases and V 2 bases, and 7 bases lay outside the gene matches. Germline V gene sequence: CDR1 SGHVS, CDR2 FNYEAQ. CDR3 length: 15 residues. CDR3 amino acids: CASSLTGTGVVEQFF. The DNA for the CDR3 is TGTGCCAGCAGCTTAACCGGGACAGGGGTCGTTGAGCAGTTCTTC.

The chain links TRBV21-1 to TRBJ1-2; TRBD1, the D gene given by the table, was not confirmed from the DNA. TRBV21-1 corresponds to a pseudogene. CDR3 size: 15 residues. The CDR3 protein is CASSPSRTTVYGYTF. Written as DNA, the CDR3 is TGTGCCAGCAGCCCCTCAAGGACGACAGTATATGGCTACACCTTC.

The chain uses TRBV5-6 and TRBJ2-1; 7 bases are shared with TRBD1. Germline CDR1 SGHDT, CDR2 YYEEEE. Unmatched junction bases numbered 15, after V lost 0 bases and J lost 15 bases. The CDR3 loop spans 15 amino acids. CDR3 amino acids: CASSLVSGGAQPPFF. The CDR3 DNA is TGTGCCAGCAGCTTGGTGTCAGGGGGTGCGCAACCCCCGTTCTTC.

This clone was detected only once. The chain recombines TRBV5-1 with TRBJ2-1, with TRBD1 matching 9 bases. CDR3 size: 18 residues. Germline CDR1 SGHRS, CDR2 YFSETQ. V lost 2 bases to trimming and J lost 1 base; unmatched junction nucleotides: 10. The CDR3 loop is CASSLRDRAARSYNEQFF. The CDR3 nucleotides read TGCGCCAGCAGCTTAAGGGACAGGGCGGCAAGGTCCTACAATGAGCAGTTCTTC.